A selection of T cell receptor beta chains follows, all from one sample in a study of T cells in Graves' hyperthyroidism and ophthalmopathy. Via MiXCR, TCRdb re-called the multiplex PCR reads, giving one row per CDR3 protein. The sample lists a few hundred thousand distinct CDR3 sequences; 14% were seen once. The sequencing sample was made of blood. These receptors were obtained from a woman in her twenties or thirties with Graves' ophthalmopathy. CDR3s include the opening cysteine and the closing phenylalanine or tryptophan. The D gene is left open where the match is weak. Some rows mark clone size as missing; the rest say once, few, many or name a class of expanded clone.

clone_size j_call d_call v_call cdr3_nt cdr3_aa
few TRBJ2-2 TRBD1 TRBV4-2 TGTGCCAGCAGCCAAGGCCCCATCGGGACAGGGTATACCGGGGAGCTGTTTTTT CASSQGPIGTGYTGELFF
few TRBJ2-7 - TRBV20-1 TGCAGTGGTATAGTTGGCGGAAACTCGGGGGAGCAGTACTTC CSGIVGGNSGEQYF
- TRBJ2-6 - TRBV20-1 TGCAGTGCTAGAGAGCATCGGTGGAGTTCTGGGGCCAACGTCCTGACTTTC CSAREHRWSSGANVLTF
many TRBJ2-2 - TRBV12-3/TRBV12-4 TGTGCCAGCAGTTTTACAGGGAACACCGGGGAGCTGTTTTTT CASSFTGNTGELFF
many TRBJ1-5 - TRBV28 TGTGCCAGCAGTTCAGACAGTCATAGCAATCAGCCCCAGCATTTT CASSSDSHSNQPQHF
many TRBJ2-7 - TRBV5-1 TGCGCCAGCAGCTTGTACGGGGGCGGATTGTACGAGCAGTACTTC CASSLYGGGLYEQYF
many TRBJ1-5 - TRBV28 TGTGCCAGCAGTTTGACGGCTCGCCGCCAGCCCCAGCATTTT CASSLTARRQPQHF
many TRBJ2-7 TRBD2 TRBV20-1 TGCAGTGCTATAAGACTAGCGGGGAACTCCTACGAGCAGTACTTC CSAIRLAGNSYEQYF
few TRBJ2-1 - TRBV20-1 TGCAGTGCTAGATGGGGGGAAAATGAGCAGTTCTTC CSARWGENEQFF
many TRBJ2-1 - TRBV5-1 TGCGCCAGCAGCTTGTACCCAGAAGTCTCCTACAATGAGCAGTTCTTC CASSLYPEVSYNEQFF
many TRBJ2-1 - TRBV12-3/TRBV12-4 TGTGCCAGCAGTGGGGGTCAAGGGTCCTACAATGAGCAGTTCTTC CASSGGQGSYNEQFF
many TRBJ1-5 - TRBV20-1 TGCAGTGCTAGAGATTTGGGTGCAGGTAGCAATCAGCCCCAGCATTTT CSARDLGAGSNQPQHF
- TRBJ1-5 TRBD1 TRBV6-2/TRBV6-3 TGTGCCAGCAGTACCCAGGGGGCCACTCAGCCCCAGCATTTT CASSTQGATQPQHF
many TRBJ2-6 - TRBV4-2 TGTGCCAGCAGCCAAGAGGGGGGATTCATGGCTGGGGCCAACGTCCTGACTTTC CASSQEGGFMAGANVLTF
many TRBJ2-7 TRBD1 TRBV7-6 TGTGCCAGCAGCTCCGGGACAGGACCGGGGGAGCAGTACTTC CASSSGTGPGEQYF
many TRBJ2-1 - TRBV20-1 TGCAGTGCTTTTAGGGGCGGGGCAACCTCCTACAATGAGCAGTTCTTC CSAFRGGATSYNEQFF
many TRBJ2-5 TRBD1 TRBV28 TGTGCCAGCAGTTTATTGTTTCGGGACAGCCAAGAGACCCAGTACTTC CASSLLFRDSQETQYF
many TRBJ1-4 - TRBV7-8 TGTGCCAGCAGCCCAGGGGAGCTCTTCGAAAAACTGTTTTTT CASSPGELFEKLFF
- TRBJ1-2 - TRBV7-8 TGTGCCAGCAGCCCTCACACCGGGGACCTTGGCTACACCTTC CASSPHTGDLGYTF
many TRBJ2-1 TRBD1 TRBV20-1 TGCAGTGCTAGCGACAGGGTTTATGAGCAGTTCTTC CSASDRVYEQFF
many TRBJ1-6 - TRBV25-1 TGTGCCAGCTCAGACAGCATTAATTCACCCCTCCACTTT CASSDSINSPLHF
- TRBJ2-3 TRBD2 TRBV2 TGTGCCAGCAGTCCGTTTAGCGGGGGGGCCCGGGATACGCAGTATTTT CASSPFSGGARDTQYF
few TRBJ1-2 TRBD1 TRBV11-2 TGTGCCAGCAGACGCCCGGGACAGGGCAACTATGGCTACACCTTC CASRRPGQGNYGYTF
many TRBJ2-5 - TRBV30 TGTGCCTGGAGTGGGGGGCCAGAGACCCAGTACTTC CAWSGGPETQYF
many TRBJ2-3 - TRBV19 TGTGCCAGTAAGCCCCCGGGGGGCCCAGATACGCAGTATTTT CASKPPGGPDTQYF
many TRBJ1-2 - TRBV2 TGTGCCAGCAGTGAAGGGGATGGCTACACCTTC CASSEGDGYTF
many TRBJ1-1 - TRBV11-2 TGTGCCAGCAGCTTGTTAGGGACTGAAGCTTTCTTT CASSLLGTEAFF
- TRBJ1-5 - TRBV19 TGTGCCAGTAGTAGGGGGGCGCCCCAGCATTTT CASSRGAPQHF
many TRBJ1-4 - TRBV7-6 TGTGCCAGCAGCTTAAGTGCGGGGGAGTATGAAAAACTGTTTTTT CASSLSAGEYEKLFF
many TRBJ2-7 - TRBV2 TGTGCCAGCAGTGACCTTGCCACAGACTACGAGCAGTACTTC CASSDLATDYEQYF
- TRBJ1-1 - TRBV25-1 TGTGCCAGCAGCTGGAGCAGTTTTCTATCGGGAGCTTTCTTT CASSWSSFLSGAFF